This is a list of T cell receptor beta chains from one sample in a study of T cell repertoires in cytomegalovirus infection. TCRdb itself ran the reads through MiXCR, one entry per CDR3 protein. Of fewer than 200,000 distinct CDR3 sequences detected, roughly 20% appear once; the ten largest clones hold 2.5% to 3%. The sequenced sample consisted of PBMCs. These receptors were taken from a human donor in good health (CMV status not recorded). Some clones in this sample may be carry-over from other donors' samples. Both conserved end residues are part of each CDR3. A D gene is named only where the DNA matches it firmly. Clone size is stated in some rows and not others, as once, few, many or a class when expanded.

size,D,V,J,CDR3,DNA
few,NA,TRBV7-9,TRBJ2-3,CASSSPRGSRDTQYF,TGTGCCAGCAGCTCCCCCCGCGGGTCGAGAGATACGCAGTATTTT
many,TRBD2,TRBV7-2,TRBJ2-2,CASSRTSGRVEGELFF,TGTGCCAGCAGCAGGACTAGCGGGAGGGTGGAGGGGGAGCTGTTTTTT
NA,NA,TRBV28,TRBJ2-4,CASRISLAKNIQYF,TGTGCCAGCCGCATTTCTCTAGCCAAAAACATTCAGTACTTC
NA,TRBD1,TRBV5-1,TRBJ1-2,CASSGPGQTNYGYTF,TGCGCCAGCAGCGGACCGGGACAGACTAACTATGGCTACACCTTC
few,NA,TRBV6-6,TRBJ2-3,CASSSAGADTQYF,TGTGCCAGCAGTTCCGCAGGCGCAGATACGCAGTATTTT
NA,TRBD1,TRBV2,TRBJ2-2,CASIPDRAYTGELFF,TGTGCCAGCATTCCGGACAGGGCGTACACCGGGGAGCTGTTTTTT
NA,NA,TRBV5-4,TRBJ1-1,CASIGGGSMNTEAFF,TGTGCCAGCATCGGGGGGGGGAGCATGAACACTGAAGCTTTCTTT
NA,NA,TRBV18,TRBJ2-3,CASSPLGPDTQYF,TGTGCCAGCTCACCATTAGGGCCAGATACGCAGTATTTT
NA,TRBD1,TRBV28,TRBJ2-7,CASSLNTGGGYEQYF,TGTGCCAGCAGTTTAAATACAGGGGGCGGTTACGAGCAGTACTTC
many,TRBD1,TRBV5-4,TRBJ2-2,CASSYDRGHTGELFF,TGTGCCAGCAGTTACGACAGGGGGCACACCGGGGAGCTGTTTTTT
many,TRBD2,TRBV7-3,TRBJ2-1,CASSLGPSGSPYNEQFF,TGTGCCAGCAGCTTGGGGCCTAGCGGGTCGCCCTACAATGAGCAGTTCTTC
few,NA,TRBV6-2/TRBV6-3,TRBJ2-1,CASSYKGGNEQFF,TGTGCCAGCAGTTACAAGGGTGGCAATGAGCAGTTCTTC
many,NA,TRBV24-1,TRBJ2-2,CATSDPSVSGELFF,TGTGCCACCAGTGATCCCTCTGTGTCCGGGGAGCTGTTTTTT
NA,NA,TRBV28,TRBJ2-2,CASSWGIGELFF,TGTGCCAGCAGCTGGGGGATCGGGGAGCTGTTTTTT
NA,TRBD1,TRBV6-2/TRBV6-3,TRBJ1-2,CASSLRAGGGGYTF,TGTGCCAGCAGTCTGCGGGCAGGGGGCGGTGGCTACACCTTC
few,NA,TRBV7-9,TRBJ1-2,CASDEGDSPAYGYTF,TGTGCCAGTGATGAAGGGGACTCCCCTGCCTATGGCTACACCTTC
many,TRBD2,TRBV7-8,TRBJ2-1,CASSWGLAGYNEQFF,TGTGCCAGCAGCTGGGGACTAGCGGGCTACAATGAGCAGTTCTTC
NA,TRBD2,TRBV12-3/TRBV12-4,TRBJ2-5,CASSSPLGTSGIVETQYF,TGTGCCAGCAGCTCTCCCCTAGGGACTAGCGGGATCGTAGAGACCCAGTACTTC
few,TRBD1,TRBV10-3,TRBJ1-1,CAISFQLTTGPTEAFF,TGTGCCATCAGTTTCCAACTGACGACAGGGCCCACTGAAGCTTTCTTT
few,TRBD1,TRBV5-6,TRBJ1-2,CASSLEPPGTGGNGYTF,TGTGCCAGCAGCTTGGAACCCCCCGGGACAGGGGGCAATGGCTACACCTTC
few,NA,TRBV5-6,TRBJ1-2,CASSLKFQTNYGYTF,TGTGCCAGCAGCTTGAAATTCCAGACCAACTATGGCTACACCTTC
NA,NA,TRBV28,TRBJ2-2,CASLFPTGRQNTGELFF,TGTGCCAGCTTATTTCCGACAGGCCGCCAGAACACCGGGGAGCTGTTTTTT
many,TRBD1,TRBV12-3/TRBV12-4,TRBJ1-1,CASSPPGQGLVAFF,TGTGCCAGCAGTCCTCCGGGACAGGGGTTGGTGGCCTTCTTT
NA,TRBD2,TRBV6-2/TRBV6-3,TRBJ2-7,CASCKSSGRTDYYEQYF,TGTGCCAGCTGCAAGTCGAGCGGGAGGACCGACTACTACGAGCAGTACTTC
NA,NA,TRBV11-3,TRBJ1-1,CASSPPVGMNTEAFF,TGTGCCAGCAGCCCGCCTGTGGGCATGAACACTGAAGCTTTCTTT
many,NA,TRBV12-3/TRBV12-4,TRBJ2-2,CASSSAVGELFF,TGTGCCAGCAGTAGCGCGGTTGGGGAGCTGTTTTTT
NA,TRBD1,TRBV30,TRBJ2-7,CAWSLGQGISYEQYF,TGTGCCTGGAGTCTCGGACAGGGGATCTCCTACGAGCAGTACTTC
many,TRBD2,TRBV7-9,TRBJ2-1,CASSTASGSSYNEQFF,TGTGCCAGCAGCACAGCTAGCGGGAGCTCCTACAATGAGCAGTTCTTC
many,NA,TRBV19,TRBJ2-2,CASTTQWATGELFF,TGTGCCAGTACCACCCAATGGGCCACCGGGGAGCTGTTTTTT
NA,NA,TRBV7-2,TRBJ2-5,CASSLVLGVGGQETQYF,TGTGCCAGCAGCTTAGTTCTCGGGGTTGGGGGGCAAGAGACCCAGTACTTC
few,NA,TRBV7-9,TRBJ2-7,CASSRTVYEQYF,TGTGCCAGCAGCCGGACTGTTTACGAGCAGTACTTC
NA,TRBD2,TRBV9,TRBJ2-7,CASSVAAGEQPYEQYF,TGTGCCAGCAGCGTAGCTGCGGGGGAGCAACCCTACGAGCAGTACTTC
NA,TRBD2,TRBV9,TRBJ2-3,CASSFSGGVTDTQYF,TGTGCCAGCAGCTTTAGCGGGGGGGTCACAGATACGCAGTATTTT
many,NA,TRBV7-2,TRBJ1-6,CASSFRTGEPSPLHF,TGTGCCAGCAGCTTCCGGACGGGGGAACCTTCACCCCTCCACTTT
NA,NA,TRBV7-3,TRBJ2-1,CASSLRGDSYNEQFF,TGTGCCAGCAGCTTACGAGGGGACTCCTACAATGAGCAGTTCTTC
NA,NA,TRBV6-1,TRBJ1-5,CASSDRGAHQPQHF,TGTGCCAGCAGTGATCGGGGGGCCCATCAGCCCCAGCATTTT
NA,TRBD1,TRBV15,TRBJ2-3,CATSRHVKGAFDTQYF,TGTGCCACCAGCAGACATGTTAAGGGGGCGTTTGATACGCAGTATTTT
few,TRBD2,TRBV9,TRBJ2-7,CASSVGALAGELEQYF,TGTGCCAGCAGCGTAGGAGCCCTAGCGGGAGAGTTAGAGCAGTACTTC
few,NA,TRBV6-1,TRBJ1-3,CASSEQQVPSGNTIYF,TGTGCCAGCAGTGAACAACAGGTCCCCTCTGGAAACACCATATATTTT
NA,TRBD1,TRBV2,TRBJ1-2,CASSSGGGYTF,TGTGCCAGCAGTTCAGGGGGTGGCTACACCTTC
NA,NA,TRBV19,TRBJ1-6,CASREQGYNSPLHF,TGTGCCAGTAGGGAACAGGGATATAATTCACCCCTCCACTTT
NA,NA,TRBV7-9,TRBJ1-4,CASSLTAANEKLFF,TGTGCCAGCAGCTTGACGGCAGCTAATGAAAAACTGTTTTTT
many,TRBD2,TRBV11-2,TRBJ2-3,CASSLVFPSGTRPDTQYF,TGTGCCAGCAGCTTAGTGTTCCCTAGCGGGACGCGCCCAGATACGCAGTATTTT
NA,NA,TRBV7-9,TRBJ2-1,CASSLRGEQFF,TGTGCCAGCAGTCTTAGAGGTGAGCAGTTCTTC
few,TRBD2,TRBV6-2/TRBV6-3,TRBJ2-1,CASIGLAGVTYNEQFF,TGTGCCAGCATCGGACTAGCGGGAGTTACCTACAATGAGCAGTTCTTC